Below are 30 T cell receptor beta chains sequenced from a single sample in a study of identical twins. One entry per CDR3 protein results from TCRdb running MiXCR on the 5' RACE reads. This sample carries 200,000 to 250,000 distinct CDR3 sequences, about 10% of them seen once, and the ten largest clones take less than 12%. The sample consisted of memory T cells sorted from blood. The receptors here all came from a man in his fifties in good health.

The DNA for the CDR3 is TGTGCCAGCAGCTTAGCAGGGAGGAGGATGAATGAGCAGTTCTTC. Its translation: CASSLAGRRMNEQFF. The V gene is TRBV7-9, the J gene TRBJ2-1; maybe TRBD2 (6 bases). Germline lookup yields CDR1 SEHNR and CDR2 FQNEAQ (reference sequence). V lost 0 bases to trimming and J lost 7 bases, with 13 bases between them. The CDR3 runs 15 residues.

There are many counts of this clonotype. The rearrangement uses TRBV12-3 or TRBV12-4 and TRBJ2-3; TRBD1 aligns across 9 bases. V shed 5 bases, J shed 6 bases, and the junction held 6 bases outside the gene matches. CDR3 length: 14 residues. As DNA, the CDR3 is TGTGCCAGCAGTCCGGGACAGGGCCTGGATACGCAGTATTTT. Protein sequence: CASSPGQGLDTQYF.

The genes are TRBV5-6 and TRBJ1-2; 9 nucleotides align to TRBD1. V gave up 3 bases and J gave up 7 bases; unmatched junction bases: 10. Germline assignment: CDR1 SGHDT and CDR2 YYEEEE. The CDR3 length is 15 residues. CDR3 coding DNA: TGTGCCAGCAGCTGGGACAGGGATATTTCAGGTGGCTACACCTTC. This codes for CASSWDRDISGGYTF. Using reference TRBV5-6 and TRBJ1-2 for the parts outside the CDR3, the full variable domain is DAGVTQSPTHLIKTRGQQVTLRCSPKSGHDTVSWYQQALGQGPQFIFQYYEEEERQRGNFPDRFSGHQFPNYSSELNVNALLLGDSALYLCASSWDRDISGGYTFGSGTRLTVV.

This chain uses TRBV7-3 with TRBJ2-7, with a tentative D call TRBD2 (5 bases). Germline CDR1 SGHTA, CDR2 FQGTGA. This CDR3 has 16 amino acids. Trimming removed 5 bases at V and 6 bases at J, with 23 bases between. This chain's CDR3 is CASSLLPRGRESEQYF. As DNA, the CDR3 is TGTGCCAGCAGCCTCCTCCCCCGGGGAAGGGAATCCGAGCAGTACTTC.

This clonotype was observed at least ten times. This chain uses TRBV5-1 with TRBJ1-2; D may be TRBD1 (6 bases). V gave up 0 bases and J gave up 3 bases, with 12 bases separating them. The CDR3 totals 15 residues. Germline V lookup: CDR1 SGHRS, CDR2 YFSETQ. DNA for the CDR3: TGCGCCAGCAGCTTGGCCGGTGGGGGCGACTATGGCTACACCTTC. Protein product: CASSLAGGGDYGYTF.

The genes are TRBV10-3 and TRBJ1-1; TRBD1 matches 9 bases. CDR3 length equals 14 residues. Trimming at V came to 2 bases and at J to 5 bases, leaving 3 bases not matched to a gene. Germline values: CDR1 ENHRY, CDR2 SYGVKD. The CDR3 DNA reads as TGTGCCATCAGTGAGGGACAGGGGAGTACTGAAGCTTTCTTT. Its protein is CAISEGQGSTEAFF.

There are a few counts of this clonotype. The V call is TRBV28, the J call TRBJ1-5; D gene uncertain. V lost 6 bases and J lost 3, with 15 bases in between. Germline V gene lookup returns CDR1 MDHEN and CDR2 SYDVKM. This CDR3 has 15 amino acids. The CDR3: CASSLIPNSNQPQHF. CDR3 nucleotides: TGTGCCAGCAGCCTGATACCCAACTCCAATCAGCCCCAGCATTTT. Supplemented by reference TRBV28 and TRBJ1-5, the full variable domain reads DVKVTQSSRYLVKRTGEKVFLECVQDMDHENMFWYRQDPGLGLRLIYFSYDVKMKEKGDIPEGYSVSREKKERFSLILESASTNQTSMYLCASSLIPNSNQPQHFGDGTRLSIL.

This clonotype came up many times. In DNA, the CDR3 is TGCAGTGCTAGAAGTCCGACAGGGACGCGAGGCACCGGGGAGCTGTTTTTT. Translation: CSARSPTGTRGTGELFF. The chain joins TRBV20-1 to TRBJ2-2; TRBD1 aligns across 7 bases. The CDR3 contains 17 residues. CDR1 is DFQATT and CDR2 is SNEGSKA in the germline V gene (reference sequence). V shed 2 bases and J 4 bases; nucleotides not matched to a gene: 13.

The chain uses TRBV5-1 and TRBJ2-5, with 7 bases matching TRBD2. CDR3 length: 12 residues. Germline loops: CDR1 SGHRS, CDR2 YFSETQ. Trimming at V came to 6 bases and at J to 3 bases, leaving 2 bases not matched to a gene. This CDR3 is CASMGGEETQYF. Written as DNA, the CDR3 is TGCGCCAGCATGGGGGGGGAAGAGACCCAGTACTTC.

This clonotype was seen many times. The chain combines TRBV7-2 with TRBJ2-2, with D possibly TRBD2 on 6 matching bases. V shed 11 bases and J shed 4 bases, with 14 bases lying between them. This CDR3 is 13 amino acids long. CDR1 SGHTA and CDR2 FQGNSA come from the germline V gene. CDR3 in DNA: TGTGCCGGAGGGACGGAAGTCACCGGGGAGCTGTTTTTT. Residues: CAGGTEVTGELFF.

There are many counts of this clonotype. The DNA of the CDR3 is TGCGCCAGCAGCCAAGATCTCGCTAGCGGGCACTACAATGAGCAGTTCTTC. It translates to CASSQDLASGHYNEQFF. J is TRBJ2-1 and V is TRBV4-3, with TRBD2 identical over 8 bases. Germline CDR1 LGHNA, CDR2 YSLEER. Losses at the gene ends were 0 bases for V and 3 bases for J; bases not matched to a gene: 7. The CDR3 is 17 residues long.

The chain links TRBV5-1 to TRBJ2-5; 10 bases map to TRBD2. The CDR3 contains 19 residues. The junction had 18 bases not matched to a gene; V was cut back by 4 bases and J by 3 bases. The germline V gene encodes CDR1 SGHRS and CDR2 YFSETQ. The CDR3 region is CASSTSGGAFLTQEETQYF. The CDR3, as DNA: TGCGCCAGCAGCACGAGCGGGGGGGCATTCCTAACGCAGGAAGAGACCCAGTACTTC.

This clonotype was detected many times. The chain uses TRBV6-1 and TRBJ1-1; the match to TRBD1 covers 7 bases. CDR3 size: 16 residues. With V trimmed by 4 bases and J by 12 bases, 20 bases remained unmatched. From germline, CDR1 is MNHNS and CDR2 SASEGT. The CDR3 DNA reads as TGTGCCAGCAGTGCCCGACAGGGTTGGACGGCTCGCGGGACTTTCTTT. Encoded protein: CASSARQGWTARGTFF.

This clonotype was detected a few times. This rearrangement joins TRBV20-1 to TRBJ2-4; 13 nucleotides match TRBD2. V lost 6 bases and J lost 6; bases outside the gene matches: 5. This CDR3 has 14 residues. Per germline, CDR1 DFQATT and CDR2 SNEGSKA (reference sequence). CDR3 in DNA: TGCAGTGCCCAGACTAGCGGGGGGCCAAACATTCAGTACTTC. This sequence encodes CSAQTSGGPNIQYF.

This clonotype was counted a few times. V gene TRBV4-3 combines with J gene TRBJ2-4, with D uncertain. The V gene's germline CDR1 is LGHNA and CDR2 YSLEER. V lost 0 bases to trimming and J lost 0 bases, with 15 bases between them. This CDR3 is built from 18 residues. The CDR3: CASSQDFVALLAKNIQYF. The CDR3 DNA reads as TGCGCCAGCAGCCAAGATTTTGTTGCCCTACTAGCCAAAAACATTCAGTACTTC.

This clonotype was recorded at least ten times. The rearrangement uses TRBV11-2 and TRBJ1-1; tentative D call: TRBD1 (5 bases). Germline CDR1 SGHAT, CDR2 FQNNGV. This CDR3 comprises 13 residues. Trimming took off 2 bases at V and 5 bases at J, with 9 bases between the two ends. The CDR3 reads CASSLSDSTEAFF. The CDR3 nucleotides are TGTGCCAGCAGCTTATCAGACAGTACTGAAGCTTTCTTT. Full variable domain (missing parts from reference TRBV11-2 and TRBJ1-1): EAGVAQSPRYKIIEKRQSVAFWCNPISGHATLYWYQQILGQGPKLLIQFQNNGVVDDSQLPKDRFSAERLKGVDSTLKIQPAKLEDSAVYLCASSLSDSTEAFFGQGTRLTVV.

This chain links TRBV28 with TRBJ2-7; 8 bases fit TRBD2. The length of the CDR3 is 13 residues. The V segment lost 10 bases and the J segment 2 bases; nucleotides outside the gene matches: 7. Germline CDR1 and CDR2: MDHEN and SYDVKM. The chain's CDR3 is CATIREGAYEQYF. The DNA for the CDR3 is TGTGCCACCATCCGGGAGGGGGCCTACGAGCAGTACTTC.

The genes are TRBV3-1 and TRBJ2-7; perhaps TRBD2 as D (6 bases). This CDR3 comprises 15 residues. The germline CDR1 and CDR2 sequences are LGHDT and YNNKEL (reference sequence). V lost 4 bases and J 4 bases, leaving 17 bases between the germline ends. CDR3 sequence reads: CASSPRDPTSYEQYF. The CDR3 coding sequence is TGTGCCAGCAGCCCGCGGGACCCCACCAGTTACGAGCAGTACTTC.

The chain's CDR3 is CASSLYTSAETQYF. In nucleotides, the CDR3 is TGTGCCAGCAGCTTATACACGTCTGCGGAGACCCAGTACTTC. The chain combines TRBV11-2 with TRBJ2-5; D gene ambiguous. From germline, CDR1 is SGHAT and CDR2 FQNNGV. The CDR3 consists of 14 residues. V lost 2 bases and J 5 bases, leaving 12 bases between the germline ends.

CDR3 loop: CASSPGLSNQPQHF. Here the CDR3 DNA reads TGTGCCAGCAGCCCAGGGCTCAGCAATCAGCCCCAGCATTTT. The rearrangement uses TRBV6-1 and TRBJ1-5, with D possibly being TRBD1 (5 bases). The V and J ends lost 6 bases and 1 base respectively, with 10 bases between them. CDR1 and CDR2 from the germline V gene are MNHNS and SASEGT. This CDR3 region has 14 residues.

The sample holds a few counts of this clonotype. J is TRBJ2-1 and V is TRBV15, with D tentatively TRBD1 (6 bases). V was trimmed by 1 base and J by 7 bases, leaving 17 bases between them. Germline CDR1 is LNHNV and CDR2 is YYDKDF (reference sequence). The CDR3 length is 16 residues. The CDR3 DNA follows: TGTGCCACCAGCAGAGCGGGCCAGGGGATTCTAAATGAGCAGTTCTTC. It is translated as CATSRAGQGILNEQFF. The full variable domain, its missing parts supplied by reference TRBV15 and TRBJ2-1, is DAMVIQNPRYQVTQFGKPVTLSCSQTLNHNVMYWYQQKSSQAPKLLFHYYDKDFNNEADTPDNFQSRRPNTSFCFLDIRSPGLGDTAMYLCATSRAGQGILNEQFFGPGTRLTVL.

V gene TRBV18 combines with J gene TRBJ1-4; D might be TRBD1 (5 bases). Germline V CDR1 and CDR2: KGHSH, LQKENI. With 6 bases removed from V and 3 bases from J, the gap between germline ends came to 14 bases. The CDR3 is 15 amino acids. The DNA for the CDR3 is TGTGCCAGCTCGCCCCAGGGAGGAGCTAATGAAAAACTGTTTTTT. The encoded protein is CASSPQGGANEKLFF. Together with reference TRBV18 and TRBJ1-4, the CDR3 gives the full variable domain: NAGVMQNPRHLVRRRGQEARLRCSPMKGHSHVYWYRQLPEEGLKFMVYLQKENIIDESGMPKERFSAEFPKEGPSILRIQQVVRGDSAAYFCASSPQGGANEKLFFGSGTQLSVL.

The gene calls are TRBV2 and TRBJ2-5; perhaps D is TRBD1 or TRBD2 (5 bases each). This CDR3 has 15 amino acids. The V end lost 8 bases, the J end lost 10 bases, and 26 bases lay between the germline ends. Germline values: CDR1 SNHLY, CDR2 FYNNEI. CDR3 amino acids: CASHRSGTTVRYQYF. As DNA, the CDR3 is TGTGCCAGCCATCGGAGTGGGACCACCGTAAGATACCAGTACTTC.

This clonotype occurred a few times. The rearrangement uses TRBV5-1 and TRBJ1-1; 8 nucleotides agree with TRBD1. The V segment lost 3 bases and the J segment 1 base; nucleotides outside the gene matches: 5. CDR3 length: 15 amino acids. The germline CDR1 and CDR2 sequences are SGHRS and YFSETQ. The CDR3 DNA reads TGCGCCAGCAGCTCCACCGGGACAGGGAACACTGAAGCTTTCTTT. As protein: CASSSTGTGNTEAFF.

This chain connects TRBV3-1 to TRBJ2-7; D is perhaps TRBD2 (6 bases). Germline V gene lookup returns CDR1 LGHDT and CDR2 YNNKEL (reference sequence). V lost 0 bases and J 7 bases, leaving 13 bases between the germline ends. There are 14 residues in the CDR3. The CDR3 sequence is CASSQDWRVGEQYF. Written as DNA, the CDR3 is TGTGCCAGCAGCCAAGATTGGAGGGTGGGTGAGCAGTACTTC.

For this clonotype: A much more abundant neighbour one base away suggests this may be a read error. J is TRBJ2-1 and V is TRBV11-2; the match to TRBD2 covers 9 bases. After removal of 5 bases from V and 3 bases from J, the junction contained 8 bases not matched to a gene. The CDR3 runs 16 residues. Germline V gives CDR1 SGHAT, CDR2 FQNNGV. The CDR3 region is CASSPGLARLYNEQFF. DNA for the CDR3: TGTGCCAGCAGCCCAGGACTAGCGAGACTCTACAATGAGCAGTTCTTC. Variable domain in full (rest from reference TRBV11-2 and TRBJ2-1): EAGVAQSPRYKIIEKRQSVAFWCNPISGHATLYWYQQILGQGPKLLIQFQNNGVVDDSQLPKDRFSAERLKGVDSTLKIQPAKLEDSAVYLCASSPGLARLYNEQFFGPGTRLTVL.

Here the CDR3 reads CASSFEAGGNQPQHF. DNA for the CDR3: TGCGCCAGCAGCTTTGAGGCAGGGGGCAATCAGCCCCAGCATTTT. The chain is built from TRBV5-1 and TRBJ1-5; the D gene is possibly TRBD1 (6 bases). Between the trimmed V and J ends, which lost 2 bases and 2 bases, there was a span of 11 bases. This CDR3 region has 15 residues. CDR1 and CDR2 (germline): SGHRS, YFSETQ.

This chain uses TRBV11-2 with TRBJ2-5; TRBD1 matches at 9 bases. CDR1 SGHAT and CDR2 FQNNGV come from the germline V gene. J lost 5 bases, V lost 3 bases, and 25 bases had no gene match. This CDR3 contains 21 residues. CDR3 nucleotide sequence: TGTGCCAGCAGCTTGAAAGGGGCCCGATGGGACAGGGTTAGGGGCAGCGAGACCCAGTACTTC. This sequence encodes CASSLKGARWDRVRGSETQYF.

Ten or more counts support this clonotype. The CDR3 loop is CASSQLPLAGDEQYF. CDR3 DNA: TGCGCCAGCAGCCAACTTCCCCTCGCGGGTGACGAGCAGTACTTC. The gene calls are TRBV4-1 and TRBJ2-7; a weak D match, TRBD2 (5 bases). From germline, CDR1 is MGHRA and CDR2 YSYEKL. The CDR3 has 15 residues. V was trimmed by 2 bases and J by 5 bases, leaving 16 bases between them.

The J gene is TRBJ1-1, the V gene TRBV20-1; D is undetermined. Germline values: CDR1 DFQATT, CDR2 SNEGSKA (reference sequence). The CDR3 is 11 amino acids. The V end lost 3 bases, the J end lost 1 base, and 3 bases lay between the germline ends. The CDR3 nucleotides are TGCAGTGCTAGTAAGAACACTGAAGCTTTCTTT. Translated, it gives CSASKNTEAFF.